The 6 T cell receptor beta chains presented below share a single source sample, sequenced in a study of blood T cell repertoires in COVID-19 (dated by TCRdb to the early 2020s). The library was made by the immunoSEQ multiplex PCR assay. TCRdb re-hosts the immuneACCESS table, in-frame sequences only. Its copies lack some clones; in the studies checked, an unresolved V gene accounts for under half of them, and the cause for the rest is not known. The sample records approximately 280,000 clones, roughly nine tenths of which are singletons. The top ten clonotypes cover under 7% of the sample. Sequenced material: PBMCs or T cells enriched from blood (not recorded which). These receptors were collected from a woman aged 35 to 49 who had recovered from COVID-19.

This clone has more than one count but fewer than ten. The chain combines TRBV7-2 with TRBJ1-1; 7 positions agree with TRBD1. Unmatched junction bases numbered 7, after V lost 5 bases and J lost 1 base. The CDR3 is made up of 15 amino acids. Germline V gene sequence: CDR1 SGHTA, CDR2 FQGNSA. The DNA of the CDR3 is TGTGCCAGCAGCGAGGAGGGGGCCACGAACACTGAAGCTTTCTTT. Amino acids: CASSEEGATNTEAFF.

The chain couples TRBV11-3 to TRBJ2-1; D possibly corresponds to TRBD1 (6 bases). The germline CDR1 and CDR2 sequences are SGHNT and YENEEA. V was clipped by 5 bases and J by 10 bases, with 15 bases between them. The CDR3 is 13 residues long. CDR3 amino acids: CASSPSRGNEQFF. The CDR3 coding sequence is TGTGCCAGCAGCCCTAGCAGGGGAAACGAGCAGTTCTTC.

Written as DNA, the CDR3 is TGTGCCTGGAGGCTCGAGGGTGGCTACACCTTC. Protein sequence: CAWRLEGGYTF. This chain connects TRBV30 to TRBJ1-2, with D unclear. V gave up 3 bases and J gave up 7 bases, with 9 bases separating them. The CDR3 spans 11 residues. Looked up from germline, CDR1 is GTSNPN and CDR2 is SVGIG (reference sequence). Full variable domain (remainder filled in from reference TRBV30 and TRBJ1-2): SQTIHQWPATLVQPVGSPLSLECTVEGTSNPNLYWYRQAAGRGLQLLFYSVGIGQISSEVPQNLSASRPQDRQFILSSKKLLLSDSGFYLCAWRLEGGYTFGSGTRLTVV.

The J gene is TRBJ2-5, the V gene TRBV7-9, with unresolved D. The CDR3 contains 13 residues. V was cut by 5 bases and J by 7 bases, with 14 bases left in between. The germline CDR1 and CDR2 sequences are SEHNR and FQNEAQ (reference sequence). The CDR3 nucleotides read TGTGCCAGCAGCCCGCCACCCCCGGGGACCCAGTACTTC. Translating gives CASSPPPPGTQYF.

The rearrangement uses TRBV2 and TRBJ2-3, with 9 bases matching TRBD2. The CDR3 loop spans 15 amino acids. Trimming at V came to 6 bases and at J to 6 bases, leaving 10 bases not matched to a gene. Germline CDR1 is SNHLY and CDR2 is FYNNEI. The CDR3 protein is CASSSLGGRADTQYF. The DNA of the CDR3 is TGTGCCAGCAGCTCCCTGGGCGGGAGGGCGGATACGCAGTATTTT.

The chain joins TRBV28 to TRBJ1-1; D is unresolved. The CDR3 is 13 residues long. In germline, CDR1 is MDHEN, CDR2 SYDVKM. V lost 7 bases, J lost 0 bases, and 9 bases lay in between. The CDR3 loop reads CASTWALNTEAFF. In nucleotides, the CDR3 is TGTGCCAGCACCTGGGCTCTGAACACTGAAGCTTTCTTT.